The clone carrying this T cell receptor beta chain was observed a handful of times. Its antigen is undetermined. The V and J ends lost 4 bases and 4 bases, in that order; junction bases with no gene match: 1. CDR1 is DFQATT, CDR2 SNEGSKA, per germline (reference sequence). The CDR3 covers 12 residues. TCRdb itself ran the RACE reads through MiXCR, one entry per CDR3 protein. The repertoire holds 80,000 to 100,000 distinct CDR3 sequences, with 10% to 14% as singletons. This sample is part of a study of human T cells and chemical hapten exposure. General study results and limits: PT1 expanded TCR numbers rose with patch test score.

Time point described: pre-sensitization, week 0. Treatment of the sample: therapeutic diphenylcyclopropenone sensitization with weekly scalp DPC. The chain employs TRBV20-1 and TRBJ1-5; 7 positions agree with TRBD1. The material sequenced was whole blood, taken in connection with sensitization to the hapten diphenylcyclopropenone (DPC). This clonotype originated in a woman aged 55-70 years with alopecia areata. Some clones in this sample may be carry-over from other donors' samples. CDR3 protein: CSATTGNQPQHF. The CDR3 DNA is TGCAGTGCTACGACAGGGAATCAGCCCCAGCATTTT.